A selection of T cell receptor beta chains follows, all from one sample in a study of cytomegalovirus exposure and HLA in healthy donors. Sequenced by immunoSEQ multiplex PCR; TCRdb stores in-frame clones only, minus some. The sample shows 120,000 to 150,000 clones, over 60% of them seen only once. Sequencing was carried out using PBMCs. The receptor source for this set is a man aged 35-49 years in good health and CMV-seronegative. The CDR3 runs from the conserved cysteine through the conserved F or W. A D gene is named only where the DNA matches it firmly. Clone size, where shown, is once, few, many, or a class for clones that have expanded.

TRBJ2-5 TRBV5-5 - - CASSLGQIQETQYF TGTGCCAGCAGCTTAGGACAGATCCAAGAGACCCAGTACTTC
TRBJ1-1 TRBV4-1 - - CASSQVGGHPEAFF TGCGCCAGCAGCCAAGTAGGGGGACACCCTGAAGCTTTCTTT
TRBJ2-1 TRBV4-1 few TRBD2 CASSQVSGRESNEQFF TGCGCCAGCAGCCAAGTATCAGGGCGGGAGAGCAATGAGCAGTTCTTC
TRBJ1-3 TRBV25-1 once TRBD1 CASSEYRQGGNTIYF TGTGCCAGCAGTGAATACCGACAGGGTGGAAACACCATATATTTT
TRBJ1-2 TRBV7-2 once TRBD1 CASSLGTGVNYGYTF TGTGCCAGCAGCTTAGGGACAGGGGTGAACTATGGCTACACCTTC
TRBJ1-4 TRBV9 - - CASSVPGATNEKLFF TGTGCCAGCAGCGTACCGGGAGCAACTAATGAAAAACTGTTTTTT
TRBJ1-3 TRBV7-9 - - CASSLGGSGNTIYF TGTGCCAGCAGCTTAGGAGGGAGCGGAAACACCATATATTTT
TRBJ2-3 TRBV6-4 - TRBD2 CASSDGGGATDTQYF TGTGCCAGCAGTGACGGCGGGGGGGCCACAGATACGCAGTATTTT
TRBJ2-7 TRBV6-5 - - CASIKPGGGEQYF TGTGCCAGCATTAAACCTGGAGGTGGGGAGCAGTACTTC
TRBJ2-2 TRBV28 few TRBD1 CASSYPPGTDTGELFF TGTGCCAGCAGTTACCCCCCCGGGACAGATACCGGGGAGCTGTTTTTT
TRBJ1-1 TRBV7-2 - - CASSLEPLAEAFF TGTGCCAGCAGCTTAGAGCCTTTAGCTGAAGCTTTCTTT
TRBJ1-1 TRBV6-5 few - CASRRGTNTEAFF TGTGCCAGCAGGCGGGGGACGAACACTGAAGCTTTCTTT
TRBJ2-5 TRBV19 - TRBD2 CASRTGTSEETQYF TGTGCCAGTAGAACCGGGACTAGTGAGGAGACCCAGTACTTC
TRBJ1-2 TRBV20-1 - - CSVDSGYTF TGCAGTGTCGACAGTGGCTACACCTTC
TRBJ2-3 TRBV19 few TRBD2 CASSIVQRGGLYTQYF TGTGCCAGTAGTATAGTCCAGCGGGGGGGCCTATATACGCAGTATTTT
TRBJ1-1 TRBV5-8 once TRBD1 CASSYHRGTEAFF TGTGCCAGCAGCTACCACAGGGGCACTGAAGCTTTCTTT
TRBJ2-7 TRBV7-9 - - CASSPRTGSSYEQYF TGTGCCAGCAGCCCTCGGACGGGGAGCTCCTACGAGCAGTACTTC
TRBJ2-3 TRBV27 few - CASSFVIPLRLTDTQYF TGTGCCAGCAGTTTCGTCATACCGTTGAGGCTGACAGATACGCAGTATTTT
TRBJ1-4 TRBV5-1 - - CASSLNSNEKLFF TGCGCCAGCAGCTTAAACAGTAATGAAAAACTGTTTTTT
TRBJ2-7 TRBV4-1 few - CASSQVYPGQGTLYEQYF TGCGCCAGCAGCCAAGTTTACCCGGGGCAGGGGACCCTCTACGAGCAGTACTTC
TRBJ1-2 TRBV18 - - CASSPAGDGYTF TGTGCCAGCTCACCAGCAGGGGATGGCTACACCTTC
TRBJ1-5 TRBV27 few - CASSLGPGSNQPQHF TGTGCCAGCAGTTTAGGGCCGGGGAGCAATCAGCCCCAGCATTTT